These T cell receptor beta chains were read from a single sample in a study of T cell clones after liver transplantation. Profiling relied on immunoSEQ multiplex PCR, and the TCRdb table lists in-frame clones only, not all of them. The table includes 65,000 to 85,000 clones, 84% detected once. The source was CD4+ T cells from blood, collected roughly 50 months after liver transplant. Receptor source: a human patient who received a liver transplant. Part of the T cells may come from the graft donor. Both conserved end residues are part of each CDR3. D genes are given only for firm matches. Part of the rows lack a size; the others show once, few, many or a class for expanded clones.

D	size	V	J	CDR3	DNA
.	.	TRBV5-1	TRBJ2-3	CASSNTDTQYF	TGCGCCAGCAGCAACACAGATACGCAGTATTTT
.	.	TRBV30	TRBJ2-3	CALESGTDTQYF	TGTGCCTTAGAGTCGGGCACAGATACGCAGTATTTT
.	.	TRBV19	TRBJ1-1	CASSTIGSPGNTEAFF	TGTGCCAGTAGTACTATTGGAAGTCCGGGGAACACTGAAGCTTTCTTT
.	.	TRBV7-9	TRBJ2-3	CASSLRGASWDTQYF	TGTGCCAGCAGCTTAAGAGGGGCGTCCTGGGATACGCAGTATTTT
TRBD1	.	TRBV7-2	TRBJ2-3	CASRPLTTGDLSTDTQYF	TGTGCCAGCAGACCACTGACGACAGGGGATCTTAGCACAGATACGCAGTATTTT
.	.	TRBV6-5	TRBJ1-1	CASSYNRMGTEAFF	TGTGCCAGCAGTTACAACAGGATGGGAACTGAAGCTTTCTTT
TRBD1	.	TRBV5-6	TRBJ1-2	CASSSWTGGYTF	TGTGCCAGCAGCTCCTGGACAGGTGGCTACACCTTC
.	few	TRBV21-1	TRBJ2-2	CASAKERGVPGELFF	TGTGCCAGCGCCAAGGAGAGGGGTGTGCCCGGGGAGCTGTTTTTT
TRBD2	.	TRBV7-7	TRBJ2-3	CASSLGPGLDLDTQYF	TGTGCTAGCAGCTTGGGACCGGGACTAGATCTAGATACGCAGTATTTT
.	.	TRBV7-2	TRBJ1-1	CASSSDLVRGTEAFF	TGTGCCAGCAGCTCGGACTTGGTAAGGGGGACTGAAGCTTTCTTT
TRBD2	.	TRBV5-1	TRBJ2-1	CASSLTAGDGNEQFF	TGCGCCAGCAGCTTAACAGCGGGAGATGGCAATGAGCAGTTCTTC
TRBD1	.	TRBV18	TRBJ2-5	CASSRYPVTGAQETQYF	TGTGCCAGCTCAAGATACCCCGTTACAGGGGCGCAAGAGACCCAGTACTTC
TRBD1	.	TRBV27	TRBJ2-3	CASTPGQGPWRGLTDTQYF	TGTGCCAGCACGCCAGGACAGGGGCCGTGGAGGGGCCTCACAGATACGCAGTATTTT
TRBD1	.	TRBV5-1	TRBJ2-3	CASSLDRGGTDTQYF	TGCGCCAGCAGCTTGGACAGGGGCGGCACAGATACGCAGTATTTT
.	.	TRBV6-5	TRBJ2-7	CASSPRLAKAYEQYF	TGTGCCAGCAGCCCCCGTCTGGCAAAAGCCTACGAGCAGTACTTC
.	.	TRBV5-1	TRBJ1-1	CASSLPTWGGIPEAFF	TGCGCCAGCAGCTTGCCCACCTGGGGGGGTATTCCTGAAGCTTTCTTT
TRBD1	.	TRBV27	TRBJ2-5	CASSSDRVKTQYF	TGTGCCAGCAGTTCGGACAGGGTAAAGACCCAGTACTTC
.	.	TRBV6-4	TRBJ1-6	CASSDSGVSCVSPLHF	TGTGCCAGCAGTGACTCGGGGGTAAGTTGTGTTTCACCCCTCCACTTT
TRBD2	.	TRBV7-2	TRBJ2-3	CASSPGAGGRDTQYF	TGTGCCAGCAGCCCCGGAGCGGGGGGCCGAGATACGCAGTATTTT
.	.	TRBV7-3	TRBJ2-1	CASSNVGPSVGNEQFF	TGTGCCAGCAGCAACGTCGGCCCATCGGTCGGTAATGAGCAGTTCTTC
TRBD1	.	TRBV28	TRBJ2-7	CASMGTGNYEQYF	TGTGCCAGCATGGGGACAGGGAACTACGAGCAGTACTTC
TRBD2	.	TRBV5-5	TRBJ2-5	CASSLVGGQETQYF	TGTGCCAGCAGCTTGGTGGGGGGGCAAGAGACCCAGTACTTC
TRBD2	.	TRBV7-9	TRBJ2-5	CASSLVRTSGRKGGETQYF	TGTGCCAGCAGCTTAGTTAGGACTAGCGGGAGGAAAGGGGGGGAGACCCAGTACTTC
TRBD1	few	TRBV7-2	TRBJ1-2	CASSSQAGGYGYTF	TGTGCCAGCAGCTCCCAGGCAGGGGGCTATGGCTACACCTTC